Listed below are T cell receptor beta chains from one sample, sequenced in a study of blood T cells in healthy people across ages. Each CDR3 protein is one row after TCRdb ran MiXCR on the 5' RACE reads. The sample carries about 1.8 million distinct CDR3 sequences, about 49% recorded once. Sample: blood. These receptors all stem from a woman between 35 and 50 years old in good health. Each CDR3 is given with its conserved first and last residue. A D gene is named only where the DNA matches it firmly. Where a row states a size, it is once, few, many or the class of an expanded clone; other rows omit it.

j_call d_call clone_size v_call cdr3_nt cdr3_aa
TRBJ2-4 - - TRBV6-5 TGTGCCAGCAGTTACGGGGAAGAGAAAAACATTCAGTACTTC CASSYGEEKNIQYF
TRBJ2-3 - - TRBV5-1 TGCGCCAGCAGCTTCCAGGGGGGGTATACAGATACGCAGTATTTT CASSFQGGYTDTQYF
TRBJ2-3 - - TRBV4-1 TGCGCCAGCAACCAAGATACACCTAGCACAGATACGCAGTATTTT CASNQDTPSTDTQYF
TRBJ2-7 - - TRBV29-1 TGCAGCGTGAGGTGGGGGGAGGCCCAGTACTTC CSVRWGEAQYF
TRBJ2-3 TRBD2 few TRBV20-1 TGCAGTGCTAGAGGGACTAGTGACACAGATACGCAGTATTTT CSARGTSDTDTQYF
TRBJ2-3 - - TRBV5-1 TGCGCCAGCGCATTCGACAGGTTCACAGATACGCAGTATTTT CASAFDRFTDTQYF
TRBJ2-5 - - TRBV5-1 TGCGCCAGCAGTATGCTCCGGGGTACTATGGAGACCCAGTACTTC CASSMLRGTMETQYF
TRBJ1-1 TRBD1 - TRBV3-1 TGTGCCAGCAGCCAACCGGGACAGGGTATGTATGCTGAAGCTTTCTTT CASSQPGQGMYAEAFF
TRBJ2-5 - - TRBV3-1 TGTGCCAGCAGCCCAGCATTTAAGGGTTTTGAAGAGACCCAGTACTTC CASSPAFKGFEETQYF
TRBJ2-4 TRBD1 - TRBV18 TGTGCCAGCTCACCGGGGACAGGGCGAGACATTCAGTACTTC CASSPGTGRDIQYF
TRBJ2-7 - - TRBV7-8 TGTGCCAGCAGCTTAGGTCACGGGGACTACGAGCAGTACTTC CASSLGHGDYEQYF
TRBJ1-4 - once TRBV20-1 TGCAGTGCTAGAGGCAGGGAAACTAATGAAAAACTGTTTTTT CSARGRETNEKLFF
TRBJ1-2 - - TRBV27 TGTGCCACCCAAACCTGGAACTATGGCTACACCTTC CATQTWNYGYTF
TRBJ1-2 - few TRBV9 TGTGCCAGCAGCGTAGACCCGACAGGCAGCGTCTATGGCTACACCTTC CASSVDPTGSVYGYTF
TRBJ2-5 - - TRBV4-3 TGCGCCAGCAGCCAAGCCGGGATTCCAGGAGAGACCCAGTACTTC CASSQAGIPGETQYF
TRBJ2-1 TRBD2 - TRBV11-2 TGTGCCAGCAGCCAACTAGCGGGGTTGAATGAGCAGTTCTTC CASSQLAGLNEQFF
TRBJ1-1 - - TRBV20-1 TGCAGTGCTAGGAACAGGGCGAACACTGAAGCTTTCTTT CSARNRANTEAFF
TRBJ2-7 TRBD1 - TRBV7-9 TGTGCCAGCAGCAACCGGGACAGCATCAATCCGACTGAGCAGTACTTC CASSNRDSINPTEQYF
TRBJ2-3 - few TRBV20-1 TGCAGTGCTAGCCACAGAGGGACTCGCACAGATACGCAGTATTTT CSASHRGTRTDTQYF